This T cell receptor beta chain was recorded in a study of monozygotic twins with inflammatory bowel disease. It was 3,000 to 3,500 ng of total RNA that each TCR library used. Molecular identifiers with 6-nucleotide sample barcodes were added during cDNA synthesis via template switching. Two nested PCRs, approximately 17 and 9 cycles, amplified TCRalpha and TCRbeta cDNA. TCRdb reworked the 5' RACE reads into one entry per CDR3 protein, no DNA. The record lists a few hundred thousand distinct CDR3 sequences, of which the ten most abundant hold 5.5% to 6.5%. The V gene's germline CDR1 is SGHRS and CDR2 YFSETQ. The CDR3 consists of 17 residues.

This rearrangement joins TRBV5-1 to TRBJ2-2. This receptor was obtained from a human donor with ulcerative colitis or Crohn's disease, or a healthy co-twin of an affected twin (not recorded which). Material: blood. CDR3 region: CASSLGARLLNTGELFF.